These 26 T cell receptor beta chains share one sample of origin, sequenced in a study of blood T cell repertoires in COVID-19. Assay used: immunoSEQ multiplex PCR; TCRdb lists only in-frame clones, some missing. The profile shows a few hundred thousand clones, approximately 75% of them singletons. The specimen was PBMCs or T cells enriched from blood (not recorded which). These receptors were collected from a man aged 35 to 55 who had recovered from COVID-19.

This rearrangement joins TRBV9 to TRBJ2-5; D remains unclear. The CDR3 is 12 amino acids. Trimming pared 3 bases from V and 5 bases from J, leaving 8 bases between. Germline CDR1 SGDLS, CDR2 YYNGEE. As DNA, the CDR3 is TGTGCCAGCAGCGGACAACCGGAGACCCAGTACTTC. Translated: CASSGQPETQYF.

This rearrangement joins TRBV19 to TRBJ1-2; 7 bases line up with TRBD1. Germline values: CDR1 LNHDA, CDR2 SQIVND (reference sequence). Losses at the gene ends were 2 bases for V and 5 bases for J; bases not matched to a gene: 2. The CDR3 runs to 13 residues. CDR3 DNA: TGTGCCAGTAGTATACAGGGGGGTTATGGCTACACCTTC. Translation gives CASSIQGGYGYTF.

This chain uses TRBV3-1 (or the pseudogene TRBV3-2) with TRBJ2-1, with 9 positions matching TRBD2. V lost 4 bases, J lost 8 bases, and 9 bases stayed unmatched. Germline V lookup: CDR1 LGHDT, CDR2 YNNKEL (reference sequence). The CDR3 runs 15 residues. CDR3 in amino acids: CASSLRQAGGDEQFF. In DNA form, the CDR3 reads TGTGCCAGCAGCCTCAGACAGGCGGGGGGGGATGAGCAGTTCTTC.

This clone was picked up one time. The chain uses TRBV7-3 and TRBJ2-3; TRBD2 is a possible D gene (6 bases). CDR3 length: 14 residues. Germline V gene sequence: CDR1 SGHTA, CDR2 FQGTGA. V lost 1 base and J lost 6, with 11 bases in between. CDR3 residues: CASSLIASDDTQYF. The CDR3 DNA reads TGTGCCAGCAGCTTAATAGCTAGCGATGATACGCAGTATTTT. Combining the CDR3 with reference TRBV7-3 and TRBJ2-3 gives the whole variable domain GAGVSQTPSNKVTEKGKYVELRCDPISGHTALYWYRQSLGQGPEFLIYFQGTGAADDSGLPNDRFFAVRPEGSVSTLKIQRTERGDSAVYLCASSLIASDDTQYFGPGTRLTVL.

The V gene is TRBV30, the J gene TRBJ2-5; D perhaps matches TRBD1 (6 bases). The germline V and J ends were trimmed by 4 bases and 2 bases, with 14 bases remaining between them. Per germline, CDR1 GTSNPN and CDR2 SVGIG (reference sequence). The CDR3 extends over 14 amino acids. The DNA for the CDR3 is TGTGCCTGGAAAAGAATCGGGACACAAGAGACCCAGTACTTC. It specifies CAWKRIGTQETQYF.

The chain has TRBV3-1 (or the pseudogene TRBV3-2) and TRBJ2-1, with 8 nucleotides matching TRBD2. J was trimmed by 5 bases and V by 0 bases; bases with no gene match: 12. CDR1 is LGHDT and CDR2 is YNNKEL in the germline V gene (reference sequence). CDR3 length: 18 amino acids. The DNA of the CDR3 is TGTGCCAGCAGCCAAGAGCAAATACTTACTAGCGGTAACAATGAGCAGTTCTTC. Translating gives CASSQEQILTSGNNEQFF.

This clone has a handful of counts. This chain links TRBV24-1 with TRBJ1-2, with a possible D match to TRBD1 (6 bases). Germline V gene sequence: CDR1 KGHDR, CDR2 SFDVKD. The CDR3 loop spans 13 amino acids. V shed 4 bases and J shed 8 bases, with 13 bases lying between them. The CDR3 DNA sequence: TGTGCCACCAGTGACCCAGACAGGTTGGGCTACACCTTC. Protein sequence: CATSDPDRLGYTF.

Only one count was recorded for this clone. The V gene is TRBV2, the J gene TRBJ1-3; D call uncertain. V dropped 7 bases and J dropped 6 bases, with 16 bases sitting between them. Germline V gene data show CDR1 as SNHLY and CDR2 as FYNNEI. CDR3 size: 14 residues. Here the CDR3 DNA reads TGTGCCAGCAATTTTCAGCCAGGACTAAACACCATATATTTT. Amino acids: CASNFQPGLNTIYF.

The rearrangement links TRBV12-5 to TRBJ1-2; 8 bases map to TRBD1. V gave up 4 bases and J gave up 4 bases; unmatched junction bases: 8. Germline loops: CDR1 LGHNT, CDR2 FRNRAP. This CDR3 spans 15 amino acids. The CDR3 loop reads CASGSGTGPLYGYTF. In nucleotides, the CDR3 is TGTGCTAGTGGTTCCGGGACAGGCCCCCTCTATGGCTACACCTTC.

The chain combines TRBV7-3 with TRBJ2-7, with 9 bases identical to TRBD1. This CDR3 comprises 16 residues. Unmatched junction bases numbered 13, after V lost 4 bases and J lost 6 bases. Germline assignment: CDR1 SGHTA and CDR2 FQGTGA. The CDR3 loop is CASSSTPTGGIVEQYF. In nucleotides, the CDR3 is TGTGCCAGCAGCTCCACCCCGACAGGGGGAATAGTCGAGCAGTACTTC.

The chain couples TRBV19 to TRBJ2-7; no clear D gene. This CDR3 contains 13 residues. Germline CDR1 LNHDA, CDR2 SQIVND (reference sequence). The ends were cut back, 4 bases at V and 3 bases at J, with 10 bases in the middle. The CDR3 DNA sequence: TGTGCCAGTAGTAGGGCCGCGAACTACGAGCAGTACTTC. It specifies CASSRAANYEQYF.

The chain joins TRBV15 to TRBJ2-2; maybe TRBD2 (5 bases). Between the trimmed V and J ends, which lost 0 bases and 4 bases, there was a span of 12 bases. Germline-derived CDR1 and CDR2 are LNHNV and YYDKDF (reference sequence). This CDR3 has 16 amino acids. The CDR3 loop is CATSRDNSGGTGELFF. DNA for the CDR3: TGTGCCACCAGCAGAGATAACTCCGGAGGCACCGGGGAGCTGTTTTTT.

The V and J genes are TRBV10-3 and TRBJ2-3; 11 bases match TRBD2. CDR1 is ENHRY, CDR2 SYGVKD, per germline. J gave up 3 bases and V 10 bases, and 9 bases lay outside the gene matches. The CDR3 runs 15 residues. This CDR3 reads CANAKTSGETDTQYF. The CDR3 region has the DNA TGTGCCAACGCTAAGACTAGCGGGGAAACAGATACGCAGTATTTT.

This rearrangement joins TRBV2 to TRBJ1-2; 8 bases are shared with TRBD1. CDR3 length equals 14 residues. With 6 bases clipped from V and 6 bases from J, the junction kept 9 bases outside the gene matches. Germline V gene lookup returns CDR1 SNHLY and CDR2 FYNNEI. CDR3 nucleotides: TGTGCCAGCAGAGTAAGGACAGGGAACGATGGCTACACCTTC. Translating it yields CASRVRTGNDGYTF.

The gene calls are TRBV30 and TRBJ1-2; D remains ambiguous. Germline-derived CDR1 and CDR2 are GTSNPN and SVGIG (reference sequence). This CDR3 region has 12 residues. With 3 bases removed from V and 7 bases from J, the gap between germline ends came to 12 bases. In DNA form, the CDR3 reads TGTGCCTGGAGAAAAAGACACGGTGGCTACACCTTC. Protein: CAWRKRHGGYTF.

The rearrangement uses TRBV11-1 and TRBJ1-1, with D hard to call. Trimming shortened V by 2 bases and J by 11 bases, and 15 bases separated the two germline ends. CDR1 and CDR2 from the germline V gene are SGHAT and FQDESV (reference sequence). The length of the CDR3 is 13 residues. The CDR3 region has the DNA TGTGCCAGCAGCTTAAGTGAAGCGGGCCGGGCTTTCTTT. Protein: CASSLSEAGRAFF.

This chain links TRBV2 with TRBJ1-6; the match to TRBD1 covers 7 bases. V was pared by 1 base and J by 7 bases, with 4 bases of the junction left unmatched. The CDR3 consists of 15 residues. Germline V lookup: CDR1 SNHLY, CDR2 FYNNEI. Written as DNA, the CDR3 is TGTGCCAGCAGTGAAGAAGGCAGGGGGAATTCACCCCTCCACTTT. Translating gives CASSEEGRGNSPLHF.

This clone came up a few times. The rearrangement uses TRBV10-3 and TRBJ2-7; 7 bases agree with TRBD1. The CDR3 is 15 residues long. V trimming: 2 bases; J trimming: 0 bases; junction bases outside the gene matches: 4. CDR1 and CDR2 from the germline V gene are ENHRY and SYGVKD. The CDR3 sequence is CAISEPGQHSYEQYF. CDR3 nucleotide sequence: TGTGCCATCAGTGAGCCGGGACAGCACTCCTACGAGCAGTACTTC.

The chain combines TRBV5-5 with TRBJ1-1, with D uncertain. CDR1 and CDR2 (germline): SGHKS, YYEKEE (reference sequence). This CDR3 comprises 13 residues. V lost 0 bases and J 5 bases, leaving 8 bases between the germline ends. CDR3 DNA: TGTGCCAGCAGCTTGGGGACTGCAACTGAAGCTTTCTTT. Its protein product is CASSLGTATEAFF.

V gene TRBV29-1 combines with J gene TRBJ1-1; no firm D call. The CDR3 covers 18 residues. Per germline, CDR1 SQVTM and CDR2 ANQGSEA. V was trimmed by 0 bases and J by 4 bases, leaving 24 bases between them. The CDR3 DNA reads TGCAGCGTTGAAGATCTCGCCGGGGATCCGGGTGACGGCACTGAAGCTTTCTTT. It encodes CSVEDLAGDPGDGTEAFF. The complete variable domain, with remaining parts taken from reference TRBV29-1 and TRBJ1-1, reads SAVISQKPSRDICQRGTSLTIQCQVDSQVTMMFWYRQQPGQSLTLIATANQGSEATYESGFVIDKFPISRPNLTFSTLTVSNMSPEDSSIYLCSVEDLAGDPGDGTEAFFGQGTRLTVV.

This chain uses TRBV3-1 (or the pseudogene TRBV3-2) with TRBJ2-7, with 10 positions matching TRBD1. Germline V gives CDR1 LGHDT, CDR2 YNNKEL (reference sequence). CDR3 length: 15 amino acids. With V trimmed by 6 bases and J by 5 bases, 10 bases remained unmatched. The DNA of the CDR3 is TGTGCCAGCAGACCTCTACACGGGACAGGGGACGAGCAGTACTTC. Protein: CASRPLHGTGDEQYF.

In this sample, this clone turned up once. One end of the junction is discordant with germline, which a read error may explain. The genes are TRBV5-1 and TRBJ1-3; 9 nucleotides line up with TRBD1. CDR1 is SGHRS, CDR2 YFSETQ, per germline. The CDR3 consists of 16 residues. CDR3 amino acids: CASRLGQGNSGNTIYF. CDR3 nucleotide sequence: TGCGCCAGCAGATTGGGACAGGGTAACTCTGGAAACACCATATATTTT. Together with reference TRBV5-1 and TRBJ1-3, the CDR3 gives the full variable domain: KAGVTQTPRYLIKTRGQQVTLSCSPISGHRSVSWYQQTPGQGLQFLFEYFSETQRNKGNFPGRFSGRQFSNSRSEMNVSTLELGDSALYLCASRLGQGNSGNTIYFGEGSWLTVV.

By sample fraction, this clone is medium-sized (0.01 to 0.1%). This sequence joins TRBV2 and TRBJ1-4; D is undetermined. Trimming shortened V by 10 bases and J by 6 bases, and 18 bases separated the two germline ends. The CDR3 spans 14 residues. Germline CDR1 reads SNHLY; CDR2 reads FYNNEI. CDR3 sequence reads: CATQAQPPDEKLFF. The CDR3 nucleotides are TGTGCCACCCAGGCCCAGCCCCCTGATGAAAAACTGTTTTTT.

CDR3 protein: CASRMHGGDSPLHF. The CDR3 coding sequence is TGTGCCAGCAGAATGCACGGAGGTGATTCACCCCTCCACTTT. J is TRBJ1-6 and V is TRBV7-8; no clear D gene. Germline V gene lookup returns CDR1 SGHVS and CDR2 FQNEAQ. Between the trimmed V and J ends, which lost 6 bases and 8 bases, there was a span of 14 bases. This CDR3 spans 14 amino acids.

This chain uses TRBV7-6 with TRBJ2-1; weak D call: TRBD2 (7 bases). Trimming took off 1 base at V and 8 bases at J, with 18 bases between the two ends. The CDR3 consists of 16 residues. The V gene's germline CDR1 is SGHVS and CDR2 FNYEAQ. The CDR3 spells CASSLEGGLAGDEQFF. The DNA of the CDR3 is TGTGCCAGCAGCTTAGAGGGGGGGTTAGCGGGCGATGAGCAGTTCTTC.

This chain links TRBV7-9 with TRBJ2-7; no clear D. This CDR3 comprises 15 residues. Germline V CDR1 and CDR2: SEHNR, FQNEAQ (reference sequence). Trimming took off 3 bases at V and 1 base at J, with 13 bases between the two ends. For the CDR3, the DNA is TGTGCCAGCAGCTTCCTGACCGGGTTATCCTACGAGCAGTACTTC. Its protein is CASSFLTGLSYEQYF.